Presented here are 25 T cell receptor beta chains from one specimen sequenced in a study of blood T cell repertoires in COVID-19. The repertoire was sequenced with immunoSEQ multiplex PCR; TCRdb's copy has only in-frame clones and lacks some. The table lists some 290,000 clones, around 86% of them singletons, with less than 3% in the top ten. What was sequenced was peripheral blood. These receptors came from a woman in her fifties or sixties with active or convalescent COVID-19.

The CDR3 sequence: CASSPRWGGTQYF. For the CDR3, the DNA is TGCGCCAGCAGCCCCAGGTGGGGGGGTACGCAGTATTTT. The chain combines TRBV5-1 with TRBJ2-3; 7 bases map to TRBD2. Germline values: CDR1 SGHRS, CDR2 YFSETQ. The J segment lost 8 bases and the V segment lost 4 bases, leaving 7 bases of the junction unmatched. The CDR3 is made up of 13 amino acids. The full variable domain, its missing parts supplied by reference TRBV5-1 and TRBJ2-3, is KAGVTQTPRYLIKTRGQQVTLSCSPISGHRSVSWYQQTPGQGLQFLFEYFSETQRNKGNFPGRFSGRQFSNSRSEMNVSTLELGDSALYLCASSPRWGGTQYFGPGTRLTVL.

This clone was seen a single time. The chain combines TRBV25-1 with TRBJ2-7; D possibly corresponds to TRBD2 (5 bases). The CDR3 totals 16 residues. V lost 1 base to trimming and J lost 2 bases, with 15 bases between them. CDR1 is MGHDK and CDR2 is SYGVNS in the germline V gene. As DNA, the CDR3 is TGTGCCAGCAGTGAATCGAGGGAGCGGAGCCCCTACGAGCAGTACTTC. The encoded protein is CASSESRERSPYEQYF.

The V gene is TRBV3-1 (or the pseudogene TRBV3-2), the J gene TRBJ2-7; weak D call: TRBD2 (6 bases). The CDR3 spans 14 residues. Germline-derived CDR1 and CDR2 are LGHDT and YNNKEL (reference sequence). Trimming stripped 4 bases from V and 2 bases from J, with 12 bases between. CDR3 bases: TGTGCCAGCAGCCTCGGGGTAGCGGCCTACGAGCAGTACTTC. Protein: CASSLGVAAYEQYF.

The genes are TRBV15 and TRBJ1-2; D possibly corresponds to TRBD1 (5 bases). Germline CDR1 and CDR2: LNHNV and YYDKDF (reference sequence). The CDR3 consists of 14 residues. Trimming removed 0 bases from V and 4 bases from J, with 9 bases in between. The CDR3 DNA reads as TGTGCCACCAGCAGAGATATTCAGGGCTATGGCTACACCTTC. Protein product: CATSRDIQGYGYTF.

This chain joins TRBV20-1 and TRBJ1-4; no reliable D call. Germline V lookup: CDR1 DFQATT, CDR2 SNEGSKA (reference sequence). Trimming cost V 5 bases and J 8 bases, with 6 bases left between them. The length of the CDR3 is 10 residues. CDR3 nucleotides: TGCAGTGCTGGTCGGGAAAAACTGTTTTTT. It specifies CSAGREKLFF.

This clone was observed a few times. The chain uses TRBV30 and TRBJ1-4; D is perhaps TRBD1 (6 bases). V was cut by 2 bases and J by 3 bases, with 10 bases left in between. Germline V gene sequence: CDR1 GTSNPN, CDR2 SVGIG (reference sequence). The CDR3 is 14 residues long. This chain's CDR3 is CAWSRDTSNEKLFF. The CDR3 coding sequence is TGTGCCTGGAGTAGGGACACGTCTAATGAAAAACTGTTTTTT.

This chain uses TRBV11-2 with TRBJ2-3, with TRBD2 matching 7 bases. Trimming at V came to 0 bases and at J to 1 base, leaving 1 base not matched to a gene. The germline CDR1 and CDR2 sequences are SGHAT and FQNNGV. The CDR3 is made up of 15 amino acids. Here the CDR3 reads CASSLDGGGTDTQYF. Here the CDR3 DNA reads TGTGCCAGCAGCTTAGATGGGGGGGGCACAGATACGCAGTATTTT.

The chain carries TRBV2 and TRBJ1-2; D is unclear. This CDR3 has 14 residues. CDR1 and CDR2 (germline): SNHLY, FYNNEI. Trimming removed 2 bases at V and 1 base at J, with 8 bases between. The chain's CDR3 is CASSESGVNYGYTF. The CDR3 coding sequence is TGTGCCAGCAGTGAATCCGGGGTTAACTATGGCTACACCTTC.

There are a few counts of this clone. The CDR3 DNA is TGTGCCAGCAGCTTGGGGACAGGGCAGCCCCAGCATTTT. Translation gives CASSLGTGQPQHF. The chain has TRBV7-3 and TRBJ1-5, with TRBD1 matching 9 bases. The CDR3 has 13 amino acids. Germline-derived CDR1 and CDR2 are SGHTA and FQGTGA. V trimming: 3 bases; J trimming: 7 bases; junction bases outside the gene matches: 1.

This chain uses TRBV6-5 with TRBJ1-4; D is unresolved. The CDR3 sequence is 15 residues long. CDR1 and CDR2 from the germline V gene are MNHEY and SVGAGI. V was trimmed by 6 bases and J by 4 bases, leaving 15 bases between them. The CDR3 loop reads CASSRRSQSNEKLFF. The CDR3 DNA sequence: TGTGCCAGCAGCCGCAGGTCACAGAGTAATGAAAAACTGTTTTTT.

The chain recombines TRBV9 with TRBJ2-5; perhaps TRBD2 as D (7 bases). Per the germline V gene, CDR1 is SGDLS and CDR2 is YYNGEE. The CDR3 spans 17 residues. The V end was cut by 2 bases, the J end by 5 bases, with 22 bases between. CDR3 nucleotides: TGTGCCAGCAGCGTTTCGGGGGGCCAAGCGGTTAGGGAGACCCAGTACTTC. Translated, it gives CASSVSGGQAVRETQYF.

A word on this clone: The junction does not match germline at one end; this may be a read error. Other DNA sequences in this specimen translate into the identical CDR3. The J gene is TRBJ1-2, the V gene TRBV29-1; weak D call: TRBD1 (5 bases). Germline assignment: CDR1 SQVTM and CDR2 ANQGSEA. The CDR3 runs to 12 residues. The CDR3 region is CSAQTDSYGYTF. CDR3 nucleotides: TGCAGCGCCCAGACAGATAGCTATGGCTATACCTTC.

This clone was found once. The chain couples TRBV20-1 to TRBJ2-5, with TRBD2 as a possible D gene (6 bases). V was shortened by 3 bases and J by 2 bases, with 13 bases between the two germline ends. Germline assignment: CDR1 DFQATT and CDR2 SNEGSKA (reference sequence). The CDR3 contains 14 residues. In nucleotides, the CDR3 is TGCAGTGCTAGTCCAACTGGGGGGCAAGAGACCCAGTACTTC. Protein sequence: CSASPTGGQETQYF.

There are a few counts of this clone. The rearrangement links TRBV6-5 to TRBJ1-6; 8 bases align to TRBD1. This CDR3 is built from 14 residues. Germline V gene sequence: CDR1 MNHEY, CDR2 SVGAGI. Trimming took 6 bases from V and 7 from J; bases not matched to a gene: 5. The CDR3 DNA is TGTGCCAGCAGGAGGTCAGGGGGCAATTCACCCCTCCACTTT. Protein: CASRRSGGNSPLHF.

The V gene is TRBV7-8, the J gene TRBJ2-1, with D perhaps assigned TRBD1 or TRBD2 (5 bases each). V shed 5 bases and J shed 4 bases, with 9 bases lying between them. The CDR3 runs 13 residues. Germline V gene sequence: CDR1 SGHVS, CDR2 FQNEAQ. CDR3 bases: TGTGCCAGCAGCCAGGGAGCTTACAATGAGCAGTTCTTC. Translated: CASSQGAYNEQFF.

This clone is a singleton in its sample. This chain uses TRBV4-2 with TRBJ1-1; 7 nucleotides align to TRBD1. This CDR3 is 13 amino acids long. J was trimmed by 6 bases and V by 4 bases; bases with no gene match: 5. Germline CDR1 reads LGHNA; CDR2 reads YNFKEQ. The CDR3 loop is CASSLTGSPEAFF. CDR3 coding DNA: TGTGCCAGCAGCCTGACAGGGTCCCCTGAAGCTTTCTTT.

The chain recombines TRBV7-3 with TRBJ2-5, with TRBD2 matching 10 bases. The trim removed 2 bases at V and 2 bases at J, leaving 5 bases unmatched. The CDR3 has 16 amino acids. Germline V gene data show CDR1 as SGHTA and CDR2 as FQGTGA. CDR3 sequence (DNA): TGTGCCAGCAGCTTAGGAAGGACTAGCGGTCAAGAGACCCAGTACTTC. The encoded protein is CASSLGRTSGQETQYF.

The genes are TRBV7-9 and TRBJ1-4; TRBD1 might be the D (6 bases). The germline V and J ends were trimmed by 3 bases and 5 bases, with 10 bases remaining between them. Germline CDR1 reads SEHNR; CDR2 reads FQNEAQ (reference sequence). The CDR3 contains 14 residues. CDR3 in DNA: TGTGCCAGCAGCTTCAGGGGTAGGAATGAAAAACTGTTTTTT. This sequence encodes CASSFRGRNEKLFF.

The chain recombines TRBV23-1 with TRBJ1-1; D remains ambiguous. TRBV23-1 is sorted into the ORF group, with uncertain function. This CDR3 spans 15 amino acids. V was cut by 0 bases and J by 2 bases, with 10 bases left in between. The CDR3 sequence: CASSQSGQVNTEAFF. CDR3 DNA sequence: TGCGCCAGCAGTCAATCAGGCCAGGTTAACACTGAAGCTTTCTTT.

Points on this clone: This same CDR3 is encoded by further DNA sequences in the sample. The rearrangement joins TRBV7-9 to TRBJ2-7; 9 bases match TRBD1. V trimming: 1 base; J trimming: 3 bases; junction bases outside the gene matches: 1. The length of the CDR3 is 14 residues. Germline CDR1 and CDR2: SEHNR and FQNEAQ (reference sequence). CDR3 DNA: TGTGCCAGCAGCTTAGGGACAGGGGTCTACGAGCAGTACTTC. The encoded protein is CASSLGTGVYEQYF.

This chain uses TRBV14 with TRBJ2-7, with 7 bases matching TRBD1. Trimming took 3 bases from V and 2 from J; bases not matched to a gene: 7. Germline V lookup: CDR1 SGHDN, CDR2 FVKESK. This CDR3 contains 15 residues. The CDR3 loop is CASSHIRDRAYEQYF. CDR3 coding DNA: TGTGCCAGCAGCCACATACGAGACAGGGCCTACGAGCAGTACTTC.

This clone was observed a handful of times. The CDR3 nucleotides read TGTGCCAGCAGTTGGACAGGGGACACTGAAGCTTTCTTT. Translating gives CASSWTGDTEAFF. V and J are TRBV7-3 and TRBJ1-1; 9 bases match TRBD1. Germline V CDR1 and CDR2: SGHTA, FQGTGA. This CDR3 has 13 residues. Trimming at V came to 6 bases and at J to 3 bases, leaving 2 bases not matched to a gene.

The chain is built from TRBV7-3 and TRBJ2-3; 11 positions match TRBD1. The germline CDR1 and CDR2 sequences are SGHTA and FQGTGA. The CDR3 consists of 15 residues. Trimming took 8 bases from V and 3 from J; bases not matched to a gene: 7. The CDR3 protein is CASRPGQGGTDTQYF. The CDR3 nucleotides read TGTGCCAGCCGACCGGGACAGGGGGGAACAGATACGCAGTATTTT. Full variable domain (remainder filled in from reference TRBV7-3 and TRBJ2-3): GAGVSQTPSNKVTEKGKYVELRCDPISGHTALYWYRQSLGQGPEFLIYFQGTGAADDSGLPNDRFFAVRPEGSVSTLKIQRTERGDSAVYLCASRPGQGGTDTQYFGPGTRLTVL.

The sample holds one count of this clone. The CDR3 DNA is TGTGCCAGCAGTTACCCCGGGACTAGCGGGGGGTTTAGAAACATTCAGTACTTC. Protein sequence: CASSYPGTSGGFRNIQYF. J is TRBJ2-4 and V is TRBV6-2 or TRBV6-3; 15 nucleotides match TRBD2. V dropped 2 bases and J dropped 6; count of bases not matched to a gene: 8. CDR3 length: 18 residues. Germline CDR1 MNHEY, CDR2 SVGEGT.

This clone was seen just once. The rearrangement joins TRBV19 to TRBJ1-2, with TRBD1 matching 7 bases. The CDR3 length is 13 residues. Germline CDR1 LNHDA, CDR2 SQIVND (reference sequence). Trimming cost V 10 bases and J 2 bases; bases outside gene matches: 7. The CDR3 DNA follows: TGTGCCACCCTAGGGGGCGGGAACTATGGCTACACCTTC. Protein sequence: CATLGGGNYGYTF.